This entry is about one T cell receptor beta chain. The data are from a study of blood T cell repertoires in COVID-19. Study-level background: Acute and convalescent COVID-19 specimens originated in the United States, Italy and Spain. PBMCs, B-cell-depleted T cells, or T cells were the source of the cDNA or gDNA that made up the material.

Under the authors' procedure: Estimates of nucleated cell counts were drawn from the amplification of reference gene primers. Clones were sequenced by immunoSEQ multiplex PCR, and TCRdb holds only the in-frame ones, with some missing. From that table come the V and J calls and clone size; the DNA was used to work out D and trimming. The table shows under 95,000 clones, with 60% to 75% occurring only once. This TCR derives from a man aged 45-65 years with active or convalescent COVID-19. Sequencing was carried out using peripheral blood.

CDR3 DNA sequence: TGTGCCAGCTCTTACAGGGGTGGGGGCAATGAGCAGTTCTTC. As protein: CASSYRGGGNEQFF. The V and J genes are TRBV27 and TRBJ2-1; 7 positions agree with TRBD1. V lost 8 bases and J lost 6; bases outside the gene matches: 10. The CDR3 is 14 amino acids. The germline CDR1 and CDR2 sequences are MNHEY and SMNVEV (reference sequence).